This TCR beta chain was sequenced in a study of T-cell reconstitution after alpha-beta-depleted transplantation in children. This CDR3 contains 13 residues. Trimming cost V 4 bases and J 4 bases, with 11 bases left between them. Germline values: CDR1 DFQATT, CDR2 SNEGSKA (reference sequence). This clonotype has a count of ten or more. Unique molecular identifiers were incorporated when the TCRbeta library was constructed. TCRdb redid the calling of the PCR reads with MiXCR, one entry per CDR3 protein. The data hold about 690,000 distinct CDR3 sequences, with roughly 17% observed a single time. The sequence derives from a human donor who donated a stem cell graft to a child with acute myeloid leukemia. Material: PBMCs from the stem cell graft donor, obtained from the stem cell graft. The chain links TRBV20-1 to TRBJ1-3, with a weak D call TRBD1 (5 bases). CDR3 amino acids: CSAKTDLGNTIYF. The CDR3 nucleotides read TGCAGTGCTAAGACAGACTTAGGAAACACCATATATTTT.